This T cell receptor beta chain was identified during a study of naive and memory T cell subsets. The study, taken as a whole, reports: Potentially, T cell activation and differentiation skew this RNA-based measurement.

An oligonucleotide containing a UMI was ligated to the 3' end of TCR cDNA. Adult healthy volunteers gave 2.5 ml peripheral blood for whole-blood RNA. Input was about 1 to 1,100 ng of DNase-treated total RNA without cell sorting. V lost 6 bases, J lost 12 bases, and 23 bases lay in between. CDR3 length: 14 amino acids. In the case of this clonotype: What it binds is not known. A much larger clone sits a single nucleotide away, making a read error possible.

The SP2 primer and nested alpha and beta constant region primers amplified ligated cDNA in four rounds. Blood and skin TCR RNA was reverse transcribed with alpha and beta constant primers. In TCRdb, the 5' RACE reads were re-called with MiXCR into one record per CDR3 protein. The sample has around 30,000 distinct CDR3 sequences; about a sixth are singletons. This receptor was obtained from a female donor in good health. This chain uses TRBV12-3 or TRBV12-4 with TRBJ1-2, with D uncertain. CDR3 residues: CASSYPGGFGGDTF. In DNA form, the CDR3 reads TGTGCCAGCAGCTACCCGGGAGGGTTTGGAGGCGACACCTTC.